This T cell receptor beta chain was recovered during a study of CD8 T cells in Susac syndrome. Reverse transcription used roughly 0.5 to 1 ug RNA and random hexamers. The method of amplification for TCR beta CDR3 was immunoSEQ multiplex PCR, covering 54 Vbeta and 13 Jbeta. TCRdb called the immunoSEQ multiplex PCR reads again in MiXCR, with one record for every CDR3 protein. The table includes some 120,000 distinct CDR3 sequences, approximately 93% detected once. Concerning this clonotype itself: Its antigen is not known.

TCR beta sequencing was performed on blood CD8+ and CD4+ T cells. The multiple sclerosis control group comprised treatment-naive patients with stable or active relapsing-remitting disease. Study-level findings and limits: As the study acknowledged, the number of individuals who were part of its TCR sequencing and HLA analysis was relatively small.

This CDR3 comprises 15 residues. In germline, CDR1 is SGHDN, CDR2 FVKESK. Trimming took 2 bases from V and 0 from J, leaving 7 bases between them. The sample taken for sequencing was CD8+ T cells from PBMCs. The chain couples TRBV14 to TRBJ1-4; D is undetermined. This TCR came from a human donor with multiple sclerosis. CDR3 amino acids: CASSQYVATNEKLFF. The DNA for the CDR3 is TGTGCCAGCAGCCAATACGTTGCAACTAATGAAAAACTGTTTTTT.